This TCR beta chain stems from a study of T cells in narcolepsy. Overall study context: Patients with NT1 or NT2 and healthy control donors were enrolled.

Findings and caveats of the study: Blood of same and different patients, but not healthy controls, reportedly held recurring autoreactive clonotypes. Autoreactive clone sequences were missing from some blood memory CD4+ repertoires. Comparing one patient's CSF and blood CD4+ clonotypes highlighted HCRT- and TRIB2-specific autoreactive clonotypes.

The germline V and J ends were trimmed by 5 bases and 5 bases, with 12 bases remaining between them. There are 13 residues in the CDR3. Germline V gives CDR1 SGHAT, CDR2 FQNNGV. The method was immunoSEQ multiplex PCR; TCRdb's version includes in-frame clones alone and lacks a portion of them. Of over 30,000 clones in the sample, under 90% were seen once. Points on this clone: Its antigen is not identified.

The specimen sequenced was CD45RA- memory CD4+ T cells from PBMCs. This sequence joins TRBV11-2 and TRBJ2-5; the D gene is possibly TRBD2 (6 bases). This TCR came from a human donor with narcolepsy. This CDR3 reads CASSHGGLETQYF. DNA for the CDR3: TGTGCCAGCAGCCACGGGGGTCTGGAGACCCAGTACTTC.